The next 26 T cell receptor beta chains were all read from a single sample in a study of blood T cell repertoires in COVID-19. Some clones are missing from TCRdb's copy, which holds only in-frame ones; the method was immunoSEQ multiplex PCR. This table holds about 120,000 clones, 80% to 90% found once. The sequencing sample was made of peripheral blood. These receptors came from a man aged 70 or older with active or convalescent COVID-19.

The rearrangement links TRBV29-1 to TRBJ1-5; 8 nucleotides agree with TRBD1. The V gene's germline CDR1 is SQVTM and CDR2 ANQGSEA. J gave up 7 bases and V 7 bases, and 6 bases lay outside the gene matches. The length of the CDR3 is 12 residues. The CDR3 sequence: CSARQGQQPQHF. DNA for the CDR3: TGCAGCGCTCGACAGGGGCAACAGCCCCAGCATTTT.

The chain links TRBV27 to TRBJ2-3; 14 bases match TRBD2. The length of the CDR3 is 16 residues. Germline CDR1 MNHEY, CDR2 SMNVEV (reference sequence). Trimming took 5 bases from V and 6 from J; bases not matched to a gene: 7. The CDR3 nucleotides read TGTGCCAGCAGTCTAGGACTAGCGGGAGGCGCGGATACGCAGTATTTT. It codes for CASSLGLAGGADTQYF.

This chain connects TRBV2 to TRBJ2-7, with 11 positions matching TRBD2. Trimming removed 6 bases from V and 2 bases from J; junction bases left unmatched: 3. The CDR3 consists of 14 residues. From germline, CDR1 is SNHLY and CDR2 FYNNEI. CDR3 loop: CASRPTSGTYEQYF. CDR3 nucleotide sequence: TGTGCCAGCAGACCGACTAGCGGGACCTACGAGCAGTACTTC.

In its sample, this clone was seen a few times. The chain has TRBV12-3 or TRBV12-4 and TRBJ1-1, with TRBD1 matching over 7 bases. This CDR3 contains 12 residues. The V gene end was trimmed by 5 bases and the J gene end by 9 bases; junction bases not matched to a gene: 6. CDR3 region: CASSTRTGQAFF. CDR3 nucleotide sequence: TGTGCCAGCAGTACCAGGACAGGCCAAGCTTTCTTT.

The chain employs TRBV18 and TRBJ1-2; no clear D gene. The V gene's germline CDR1 is KGHSH and CDR2 LQKENI. This CDR3 spans 15 amino acids. The germline V and J ends were trimmed by 1 base and 8 bases, with 17 bases remaining between them. The CDR3 sequence is CASSPQQESIGGYTF. CDR3 DNA: TGTGCCAGCTCACCACAGCAGGAAAGTATCGGCGGCTACACCTTC.

The chain combines TRBV9 with TRBJ2-2; maybe TRBD2 (6 bases). V gave up 6 bases and J gave up 4 bases, with 10 bases separating them. The germline V gene encodes CDR1 SGDLS and CDR2 YYNGEE. The CDR3 consists of 13 residues. In nucleotides, the CDR3 is TGTGCCAGCAATGGGGGGTCCACCGGGGAGCTGTTTTTT. This codes for CASNGGSTGELFF. Complete variable domain (other parts from reference TRBV9 and TRBJ2-2): DSGVTQTPKHLITATGQRVTLRCSPRSGDLSVYWYQQSLDQGLQFLIQYYNGEERAKGNILERFSAQQFPDLHSELNLSSLELGDSALYFCASNGGSTGELFFGEGSRLTVL.

CDR3 sequence: CASSEQSKGQGTEAFF. The CDR3 region has the DNA TGTGCCAGCAGTGAACAGTCCAAAGGACAGGGGACTGAAGCTTTCTTT. V usage is TRBV6-1 and J usage is TRBJ1-1, with 9 bases lining up with TRBD1. Germline V gives CDR1 MNHNS, CDR2 SASEGT. The CDR3 is made up of 16 amino acids. V was pared by 2 bases and J by 5 bases, with 9 bases of the junction left unmatched.

The gene calls are TRBV11-2 and TRBJ2-2; D is unclear. V lost 3 bases, J lost 6 bases, and 14 bases lay in between. Germline V gene lookup returns CDR1 SGHAT and CDR2 FQNNGV. The CDR3 has 15 amino acids. The CDR3 region is CASSFRFSLAGELFF. CDR3 sequence (DNA): TGTGCCAGCAGCTTTAGATTTAGTTTGGCCGGGGAGCTGTTTTTT.

The gene calls are TRBV7-2 and TRBJ1-1, with D perhaps TRBD1 (5 bases). Germline V CDR1 and CDR2: SGHTA, FQGNSA. V was clipped by 5 bases and J by 0 bases, with 7 bases between them. This CDR3 comprises 13 residues. CDR3 residues: CASSTTVNTEAFF. CDR3 in DNA: TGTGCCAGCAGCACGACAGTGAACACTGAAGCTTTCTTT.

On this clone: At one end the junction does not follow the germline gene, possibly because of a read error. V and J are TRBV2 and TRBJ2-5; perhaps TRBD1 as D (5 bases). Germline loops: CDR1 SNHLY, CDR2 FYNNEI. The CDR3 consists of 12 residues. This CDR3 reads CASSPDIEIQYF. The CDR3 bases are TGTGCCAGCAGTCCGGACATTGAGATCCAGTACTTC. Combining the CDR3 with reference TRBV2 and TRBJ2-5 gives the whole variable domain EPEVTQTPSHQVTQMGQEVILRCVPISNHLYFYWYRQILGQKVEFLVSFYNNEISEKSEIFDDQFSVERPDGSNFTLKIRSTKLEDSAMYFCASSPDIEIQYFGPGTRLLVL.

In DNA, the CDR3 is TGTGCCATCAGTGGGCCGTGGGGAGGGGGAAAAAACGAGCAGTACTTC. Amino acid sequence: CAISGPWGGGKNEQYF. The V and J genes are TRBV10-3 and TRBJ2-7, with D perhaps matching TRBD2 (7 bases). V was pared by 4 bases and J by 5 bases, with 21 bases between. Germline-derived CDR1 and CDR2 are ENHRY and SYGVKD. The CDR3 is 16 amino acids.

The chain links TRBV9 to TRBJ2-6; possible D gene TRBD1, 5 bases. Germline loops: CDR1 SGDLS, CDR2 YYNGEE. V was trimmed by 4 bases and J by 3 bases, leaving 23 bases between them. The CDR3 length is 19 residues. The CDR3 coding sequence is TGTGCCAGCAGCATTTACCAGGGTCCGACTGTTGATGGGGCCAACGTCCTGACTTTC. Encoded protein: CASSIYQGPTVDGANVLTF.

V and J are TRBV7-8 and TRBJ2-2; perhaps TRBD2 as D (7 bases). This CDR3 comprises 17 residues. Germline V gene data show CDR1 as SGHVS and CDR2 as FQNEAQ. V lost 5 bases to trimming and J lost 1 base, with 17 bases between them. In DNA, the CDR3 is TGTGCCAGCAGCCTGGTGGGGGGGCGAAGGAACACCGGGGAGCTGTTTTTT. Translation gives CASSLVGGRRNTGELFF. Full variable domain (missing parts from reference TRBV7-8 and TRBJ2-2): GAGVSQSPRYKVAKRGQDVALRCDPISGHVSLFWYQQALGQGPEFLTYFQNEAQLDKSGLPSDRFFAERPEGSVSTLKIQRTQQEDSAVYLCASSLVGGRRNTGELFFGEGSRLTVL.

This clone was counted once. The V call is TRBV12-3 or TRBV12-4, the J call TRBJ2-7; TRBD1 is a possible D gene (6 bases). Deletions cut 3 bases from V and 3 bases from J, with 9 bases between. The CDR3 has 13 amino acids. CDR3 loop: CASSFNRVYEQYF. The CDR3 DNA follows: TGTGCCAGCAGTTTTAACAGGGTCTACGAGCAGTACTTC.

The chain uses TRBV2 and TRBJ1-1; maybe TRBD1 (6 bases). Germline V CDR1 and CDR2: SNHLY, FYNNEI. This CDR3 has 16 residues. Trimming pared 8 bases from V and 0 bases from J, leaving 19 bases between. CDR3 bases: TGTGCCAGCGGGGGCTACCTTTCCCTATTGAACACTGAAGCTTTCTTT. The encoded protein is CASGGYLSLLNTEAFF.

This chain links TRBV4-1 with TRBJ2-3; 13 nucleotides line up with TRBD2. V lost 3 bases, J lost 2 bases, and 5 bases stayed unmatched. The CDR3 has 17 amino acids. CDR1 is MGHRA, CDR2 YSYEKL, per germline. This chain's CDR3 is CASSQTGLAGNTDTQYF. The CDR3 nucleotides are TGCGCCAGCAGCCAGACGGGACTAGCGGGAAACACAGATACGCAGTATTTT.

This chain uses TRBV2 with TRBJ1-5, with TRBD1 as a possible D gene (5 bases). Germline CDR1 reads SNHLY; CDR2 reads FYNNEI. This CDR3 comprises 15 residues. The germline V and J ends were trimmed by 1 base and 2 bases, with 9 bases remaining between them. The CDR3 loop reads CASSEDMGRNQPQHF. The CDR3 bases are TGTGCCAGCAGTGAAGATATGGGGCGCAATCAGCCCCAGCATTTT. The full variable domain, in which reference TRBV2 and TRBJ1-5 provide the parts outside the CDR3, is EPEVTQTPSHQVTQMGQEVILRCVPISNHLYFYWYRQILGQKVEFLVSFYNNEISEKSEIFDDQFSVERPDGSNFTLKIRSTKLEDSAMYFCASSEDMGRNQPQHFGDGTRLSIL.

The V and J genes are TRBV10-1 and TRBJ2-7; 8 bases line up with TRBD2. The V segment lost 5 bases and the J segment 4 bases; nucleotides outside the gene matches: 4. The germline V gene encodes CDR1 WNHNN and CDR2 SYGVQD (reference sequence). This CDR3 comprises 13 residues. Written as DNA, the CDR3 is TGCGCCAGCAGTCGGGGGGGCACGTACGAGCAGTACTTC. This gives the protein CASSRGGTYEQYF.

This chain connects TRBV6-6 to TRBJ1-4; 8 bases align to TRBD1. CDR1 and CDR2 (germline): MNHNY, SVGAGI (reference sequence). J gave up 4 bases and V 2 bases, and 3 bases lay outside the gene matches. The CDR3 totals 15 residues. The CDR3 DNA sequence: TGTGCCAGCAGTTACGGGACAGGAATTAATGAAAAACTGTTTTTT. This sequence encodes CASSYGTGINEKLFF.

The chain recombines TRBV5-8 with TRBJ2-2; the D is unclear. The V and J ends lost 2 bases and 16 bases respectively, with 12 bases between them. Per germline, CDR1 SGHTS and CDR2 YDEGEE. CDR3 size: 11 residues. The CDR3, as DNA: TGTGCCAGCAGCTTCATCACAGTAAGGTTTTTT. Its protein is CASSFITVRFF.

This clone was seen a single time. This chain connects TRBV27 to TRBJ2-1; 7 bases map to TRBD2. Germline CDR1 reads MNHEY; CDR2 reads SMNVEV (reference sequence). The CDR3 totals 17 residues. The V segment lost 0 bases and the J segment 4 bases; nucleotides outside the gene matches: 9. This chain's CDR3 is CASSLSQIMGGYNEQFF. The CDR3 coding sequence is TGTGCCAGCAGTTTATCACAGATTATGGGGGGGTACAATGAGCAGTTCTTC.

The genes are TRBV10-3 and TRBJ2-7; 7 bases are shared with TRBD1. The ends lost 0 bases at V and 2 bases at J; junction bases unmatched: 10. Germline V gene lookup returns CDR1 ENHRY and CDR2 SYGVKD. This CDR3 comprises 17 residues. CDR3 sequence (DNA): TGTGCCATCAGTGAGTCGAGTCAGGGGGTGGGCCCCTACGAGCAGTACTTC. Translating it yields CAISESSQGVGPYEQYF.

This chain connects TRBV28 to TRBJ1-2, with 8 bases that match TRBD1. The CDR3 length is 12 residues. The trim removed 4 bases at V and 8 bases at J, leaving 3 bases unmatched. Germline CDR1 MDHEN, CDR2 SYDVKM. CDR3 region: CASSSGGYGYTF. The CDR3 DNA reads TGTGCCAGCAGTTCAGGGGGCTACGGCTACACCTTC.

This rearrangement joins TRBV28 to TRBJ1-6; D is possibly TRBD1 (5 bases). Germline CDR1 and CDR2: MDHEN and SYDVKM. CDR3 length: 12 residues. Trimming pared 6 bases from V and 7 bases from J, leaving 7 bases between. The CDR3: CASRGGNSPLHF. The CDR3 DNA reads as TGTGCCAGCAGGGGGGGAAATTCACCCCTCCACTTT.

This clone was seen only a few times. The chain employs TRBV30 and TRBJ2-7; TRBD2 might be the D (6 bases). Germline CDR1 and CDR2: GTSNPN and SVGIG (reference sequence). The CDR3 runs 13 residues. V was clipped by 0 bases and J by 2 bases, with 8 bases between them. CDR3 region: CAWSVGGAYEQYF. As DNA, the CDR3 is TGTGCCTGGAGTGTAGGAGGGGCCTACGAGCAGTACTTC.

The chain combines TRBV7-9 with TRBJ1-1; the D is unclear. Germline V gene sequence: CDR1 SEHNR, CDR2 FQNEAQ (reference sequence). The V and J ends lost 5 bases and 4 bases respectively, with 8 bases between them. The CDR3 consists of 12 residues. DNA of the CDR3: TGTGCCAGCAGCCCCCTTTCCACTGAAGCTTTCTTT. Its protein is CASSPLSTEAFF. The variable domain in full, completed from reference TRBV7-9 and TRBJ1-1, reads DTGVSQNPRHKITKRGQNVTFRCDPISEHNRLYWYRQTLGQGPEFLTYFQNEAQLEKSRLLSDRFSAERPKGSFSTLEIQRTEQGDSAMYLCASSPLSTEAFFGQGTRLTVV.